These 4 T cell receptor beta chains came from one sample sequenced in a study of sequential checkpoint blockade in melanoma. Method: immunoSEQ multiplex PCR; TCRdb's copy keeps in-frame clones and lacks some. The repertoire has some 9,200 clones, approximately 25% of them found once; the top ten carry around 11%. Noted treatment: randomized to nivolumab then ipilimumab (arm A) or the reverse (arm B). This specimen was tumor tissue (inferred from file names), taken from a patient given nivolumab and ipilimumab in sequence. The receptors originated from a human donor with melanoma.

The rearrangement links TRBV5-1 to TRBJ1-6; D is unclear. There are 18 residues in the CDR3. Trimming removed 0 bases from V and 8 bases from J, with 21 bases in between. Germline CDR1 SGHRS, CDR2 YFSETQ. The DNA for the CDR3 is TGCGCCAGCAGCTTGGTACCTCGTTTCGGGCAAACGCATTCACCCCTCCACTTT. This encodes CASSLVPRFGQTHSPLHF. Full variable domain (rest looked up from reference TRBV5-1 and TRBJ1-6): KAGVTQTPRYLIKTRGQQVTLSCSPISGHRSVSWYQQTPGQGLQFLFEYFSETQRNKGNFPGRFSGRQFSNSRSEMNVSTLELGDSALYLCASSLVPRFGQTHSPLHFGNGTRLTVT.

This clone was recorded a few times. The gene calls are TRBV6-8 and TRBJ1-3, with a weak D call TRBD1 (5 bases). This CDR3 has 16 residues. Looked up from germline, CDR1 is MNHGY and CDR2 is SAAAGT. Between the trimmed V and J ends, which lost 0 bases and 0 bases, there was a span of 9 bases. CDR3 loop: CASSYSMGGSGNTIYF. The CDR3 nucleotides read TGTGCCAGCAGTTACTCGATGGGGGGCTCTGGAAACACCATATATTTT.

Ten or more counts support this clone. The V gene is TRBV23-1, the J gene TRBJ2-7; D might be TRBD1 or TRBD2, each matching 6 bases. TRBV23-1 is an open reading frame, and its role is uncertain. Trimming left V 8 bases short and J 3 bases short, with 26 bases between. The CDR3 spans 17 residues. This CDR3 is CASGPGLGGVSNYEQYF. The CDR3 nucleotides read TGCGCCAGCGGTCCGGGGTTGGGGGGCGTAAGTAACTACGAGCAGTACTTC.

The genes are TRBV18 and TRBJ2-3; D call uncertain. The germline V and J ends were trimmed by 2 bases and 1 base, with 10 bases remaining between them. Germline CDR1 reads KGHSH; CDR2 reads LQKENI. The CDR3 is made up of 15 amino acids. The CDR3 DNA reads TGTGCCAGCTCACCAGGGGAAGGAGGCACAGATACGCAGTATTTT. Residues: CASSPGEGGTDTQYF.